This T cell receptor beta chain was observed in a study of early T cells in non-severe SARS-CoV-2 infection (dated by TCRdb to the early 2020s). Background for the entire study: Bulk RNA from unsorted whole blood was used for TCR sequencing, so alpha and beta chains could not be paired.

The germline V gene specifies SGHDT as CDR1 and YYEEEE as CDR2. The CDR3 holds 12 amino acids from the cysteine to the phenylalanine. Only the CDR3 region is kept as DNA, spanning 36 bases read in frame from base 1. Unmatched junction bases come to 7, with V trimmed by 8 bases and J by 5 bases. Overall study outcomes, separate from this receptor: Matching against VDJdb was skewed toward anti-spike CD8 responses, likely underestimated virus-specific expansions, and missed private and CD4 specificities.

Libraries were prepared through 5' RACE. For sequencing, a NextSeq 500 was employed. In the TCR library protocol, unique molecular identifiers were attached to individual cDNA molecules to correct for PCR bias and sequencing error. Sequencing covered both TCR alpha and beta chains, and within each sample the abundances of alpha and beta sequences were tightly co-correlated. Per the authors' processing: Decombinator V4 was used to annotate the V gene, J gene and CDR3 of the TCR sequences. Expanded TCRs were defined as changing significantly between any two time points under a Poisson model with p below 0.0001. TCR abundances were normalised to the total number of TCRs sequenced per sample and were expressed as counts per million. MAIT TCRs were defined by TRAV1-2 paired with TRAJ12, TRAJ20 or TRAJ33, and iNKT TCRs by TRAV10 paired with TRAJ18. VDJdb, accessed 1 November 2021, was searched for CMV, EBV and SARS-CoV-2 annotated TCRs, excluding TCRs annotated for multiple antigens. TCRdb ran its own pipeline on the public reads, namely fastp trimming at Q25 and MiXCR clone calling, and kept in-frame beta chains. Each record represents a unique CDR3 protein, reported with the most common genes and DNA among its rows. Clone size and V and J calls follow TCRdb, not the original study. Present in this sample are approximately 30,000 distinct CDR3 sequences, 4.5% to 6% of which were seen just once. In total, the top ten clones hold 20% to 25% of the sample.

This was a case-control study nested in a cohort of healthcare workers in London, UK, who had nasopharyngeal swab PCR tests and blood samples taken every week. Between 23 and 31 March 2020, the week of the UK lockdown, healthcare workers were enrolled and then followed up weekly for as long as 16 weeks. With respect to this clonotype: Its antigen is unknown. Base qualities are not provided; no much larger clone lies one nucleotide away.

This TCR was recovered from an adult who was a healthcare worker with PCR-confirmed SARS-CoV-2 infection or an uninfected control (not recorded which). Sequencing was done on a sample of whole blood. The chain employs TRBV5-6 and TRBJ2-7; 7 bases in the middle match TRBD1. This receptor has the CDR3 CASSTGWDEQYF. The nucleotides are TGTGCCAGTTCGACAGGGTGGGACGAGCAGTACTTC.